This T cell receptor (beta chain) was found in a study of cytomegalovirus exposure and HLA in healthy donors. Study in general: There were 350 to 400 genotyped donors. Of these, about 81% fell in the genetic ancestry cluster associated with self-reported Caucasian donors.

Germline CDR1 reads SEHNR; CDR2 reads FQNEAQ (reference sequence). V was cut by 2 bases and J by 0 bases, with 14 bases left in between. The CDR3 is 17 residues long. The PCR was carried out with 60 Vbeta primers and 13 Jbeta primers. Sequencing used immunoSEQ multiplex PCR; TCRdb keeps in-frame clones, though not all of them. The data contain fewer than 150,000 clones, roughly 77% of them singletons. Sequencing input: PBMCs. The receptor comes from a man aged 50 to 60 in good health and CMV-seropositive. The chain uses TRBV7-9 and TRBJ1-3, with D tentatively TRBD1 (5 bases). The CDR3 spells CASSLNAGEFSGNTIYF. Written as DNA, the CDR3 is TGTGCCAGCAGCTTAAACGCGGGGGAATTCTCTGGAAACACCATATATTTT. The variable domain in full, with the rest retrieved from reference TRBV7-9 and TRBJ1-3, is DTGVSQNPRHKITKRGQNVTFRCDPISEHNRLYWYRQTLGQGPEFLTYFQNEAQLEKSRLLSDRFSAERPKGSFSTLEIQRTEQGDSAMYLCASSLNAGEFSGNTIYFGEGSWLTVV.